This is a list of T cell receptor beta chains from one sample in a study of PD-1 blockade in mismatch repair-deficient tumors. This table comes from immunoSEQ multiplex PCR, and its TCRdb copy is limited to in-frame clones, with some not included. The data contain more than 15,000 clones, roughly 83% of them seen just once; the ten biggest clones take up about a sixth. The sample was PBMCs, taken before pembrolizumab treatment. These receptors all stem from an adult with mismatch repair-deficient cancer. The conserved cysteine and the conserved F or W are not part of the CDR3 here. Each record gives: clone size, V gene, CDR3 length, J gene, CDR3 protein. Only part of the rows carry a size: once, few, many, or a class if the clone is expanded.

size: NA; V: TRBV28; length: 10; J: TRBJ2-7; CDR3: ASSLAYYEQY
size: few; V: TRBV4-2; length: 14; J: TRBJ2-6; CDR3: ASSQEGSSGANVLT
size: NA; V: TRBV11-2; length: 10; J: TRBJ2-3; CDR3: ASSPYTDTQY
size: NA; V: TRBV7-9; length: 11; J: TRBJ1-2; CDR3: ASSLPQGHGYT
size: few; V: TRBV6-6; length: 12; J: TRBJ2-5; CDR3: ASSSGTGGMTQY
size: NA; V: TRBV5-8; length: 11; J: TRBJ1-1; CDR3: ASTRDLNTEAF
size: NA; V: TRBV4-1; length: 13; J: TRBJ2-7; CDR3: ASSQSGQGGTEQY
size: NA; V: TRBV23-1; length: 18; J: TRBJ2-3; CDR3: ASSPAGRGAGSPVTDTQY
size: once; V: TRBV21-1; length: 15; J: TRBJ1-1; CDR3: ASSAGAPPLMNTEAF
size: NA; V: TRBV4-3; length: 12; J: TRBJ2-7; CDR3: ASSRTSGQDIQY
size: few; V: TRBV15; length: 13; J: TRBJ1-5; CDR3: ATSRAGDGNQPQH
size: NA; V: TRBV11-2; length: 13; J: TRBJ2-1; CDR3: ASSTSGRAHNEQF
size: NA; V: TRBV2; length: 15; J: TRBJ2-2; CDR3: ASRAGTSGRGTGELF
size: NA; V: TRBV10-2; length: 11; J: TRBJ1-1; CDR3: ASSPQGSAEAF
size: NA; V: TRBV30; length: 10; J: TRBJ2-3; CDR3: ACGTSTDTQY
size: NA; V: TRBV5-5; length: 17; J: TRBJ2-5; CDR3: ASSLEAGDYLDSRETQY
size: once; V: TRBV2; length: 12; J: TRBJ2-3; CDR3: ASSEKGGTDTQY
size: NA; V: TRBV7-9; length: 14; J: TRBJ1-5; CDR3: ASSLGRGRGNQPQH
size: NA; V: TRBV7-9; length: 15; J: TRBJ2-1; CDR3: ASSLQFRGVLGNEQF
size: NA; V: TRBV9; length: 18; J: TRBJ2-2; CDR3: ASSVRGRLAGDGGTGELF
size: NA; V: TRBV14; length: 13; J: TRBJ2-1; CDR3: ASSPSGRVYNEQF
size: NA; V: TRBV5-5; length: 11; J: TRBJ1-5; CDR3: ASRREESQPQH